A selection of T cell receptor beta chains follows, all from one sample in a study of blood T cell repertoires in COVID-19. Method: immunoSEQ multiplex PCR; TCRdb's copy keeps in-frame clones and lacks some. The sample yields approximately 200,000 clones, about 84% seen once. The sequenced sample was PBMCs or T cells enriched from blood (not recorded which). Receptors were obtained from a woman younger than 45 who had recovered from COVID-19. The CDR3 runs from the conserved cysteine through the conserved F or W. Fields, in order: J gene, D gene, clone size, V gene, CDR3 DNA, CDR3 protein. A D gene is named only where the DNA matches it firmly. Clone size is not always given. Where it is, it says once, few, many or a class for expanded clones.

TRBJ1-4	.	.	TRBV27	TGTGCCAGCAGTCCCTCGGACAGACTTAATGAAAAACTGTTTTTT	CASSPSDRLNEKLFF
TRBJ2-5	TRBD1	.	TRBV3-1/TRBV3-2	TGTGCCAGCAGCCAAAGGATTACAGGGGTGCAAGAGACCCAGTACTTC	CASSQRITGVQETQYF
TRBJ1-2	.	.	TRBV28	TGTGCCAGCAGTTTGCCAGGCTATAGATTCTATGGCTACACCTTC	CASSLPGYRFYGYTF
TRBJ2-7	.	.	TRBV6-5	TGTGCCAGCAGACCCATACAGGGCCACCCCTACGAGCAGTACTTC	CASRPIQGHPYEQYF
TRBJ1-2	TRBD1	.	TRBV29-1	TGCAGCGTCCAGACAGGGGAGGTCTATGGCTACACCTTC	CSVQTGEVYGYTF
TRBJ1-2	.	.	TRBV6-5	TGTGCCAGCAGTCCTCAGGGTCTGGGCGGCTACACCTTC	CASSPQGLGGYTF
TRBJ2-1	TRBD2	.	TRBV7-8	TGTGCCAGCAGCCTAAGACTAGCGGGAGGCCTCGCTACCTACAATGAGCAGTTCTTC	CASSLRLAGGLATYNEQFF
TRBJ1-3	.	few	TRBV28	TGTGCCAGCAGTTTATCCGGTCTTGGAAACACCATATATTTT	CASSLSGLGNTIYF
TRBJ2-1	TRBD2	.	TRBV5-6	TGTGCCAGCAGCTTGCCGACTAGCGGGAATAGGGATGAGCAGTTCTTC	CASSLPTSGNRDEQFF
TRBJ2-7	.	.	TRBV27	TGTGCCAGCAGTCTGACAGGCCTTAACTTTTACGAGCAGTACTTC	CASSLTGLNFYEQYF
TRBJ2-1	.	.	TRBV4-1	TGCGCCAGCAGCCAAGTCCCCGGGACTTACAATGAGCAGTTCTTC	CASSQVPGTYNEQFF
TRBJ1-1	.	.	TRBV19	TGTGCCAGTAGTATCGGGATTGAAGCTTTCTTT	CASSIGIEAFF
TRBJ2-1	TRBD2	.	TRBV7-2	TGTGCCAGCAGCTGGACTAGCGGGAAGGGTGAGCAGTTCTTC	CASSWTSGKGEQFF
TRBJ1-3	.	.	TRBV28	TGTGCCAGCAGTGCCCCCGGGGCTGGAAACACCATATATTTT	CASSAPGAGNTIYF
TRBJ2-3	.	.	TRBV5-5	TGTGCCAGCAGCTTGGCAAGGGACACCCGGTCAGATACGCAGTATTTT	CASSLARDTRSDTQYF
TRBJ1-2	.	.	TRBV18	TGTGCCAGCTCACCACCGAGCGGGAACTATGGCTACACCTTC	CASSPPSGNYGYTF
TRBJ2-1	.	.	TRBV12-3/TRBV12-4	TGTGCCAGCGGTTGGGGCGGGACGGACCAGTTCTTC	CASGWGGTDQFF
TRBJ1-2	TRBD1	.	TRBV28	TGTGCCAGCAGTTACGGGACAGGGGCGGGTATCTATGGCTACACCTTC	CASSYGTGAGIYGYTF
TRBJ1-4	.	.	TRBV20-1	TGCAGTGCTAGTGGGGCAGGGGTTAGTGAAAAACTGTTTTTT	CSASGAGVSEKLFF
TRBJ2-5	.	.	TRBV7-9	TGTGCCAGCAGCTTTTACTTGAGCGGCCAAGAGACCCAGTACTTC	CASSFYLSGQETQYF
TRBJ1-3	.	.	TRBV9	TGTGCCAGCAGCGGCGGTTCTGGAAACACCATATATTTT	CASSGGSGNTIYF
TRBJ1-3	.	few	TRBV2	TGTGCCAGCAGTGGGAGGGGAGAGGGAAACACCATATATTTT	CASSGRGEGNTIYF
TRBJ2-2	TRBD1	.	TRBV15	TGTGCCACCAGCAGACGCCCCACCTTTACAGGGGCCAACACCGGGGAGCTGTTTTTT	CATSRRPTFTGANTGELFF
TRBJ2-5	TRBD1	.	TRBV25-1	TGTGCCAGCAGTAAGCCGACAGGGGGCGAGGAGACCCAGTACTTC	CASSKPTGGEETQYF
TRBJ1-2	.	.	TRBV30	TGTGCCTGGATCCGGACGTCGGGACACAGAGAAATTAACTATGGCTACACCTTC	CAWIRTSGHREINYGYTF
TRBJ2-7	.	.	TRBV7-6	TGTGCCAGCAGCTTCGGGACTTTCTACGAGCAGTACTTC	CASSFGTFYEQYF
TRBJ1-2	TRBD1	.	TRBV28	TGTGCCAGCACCCGACAGGGAATGTACACCTTC	CASTRQGMYTF
TRBJ1-1	.	.	TRBV24-1	TGTGCCACCAAAGGGGGTAATACTGAAGCTTTCTTT	CATKGGNTEAFF
TRBJ1-3	TRBD1	.	TRBV7-3	TGTGCCAGCAGCTTGTTCGGACAGGGGACTGGAAACACCATATATTTT	CASSLFGQGTGNTIYF